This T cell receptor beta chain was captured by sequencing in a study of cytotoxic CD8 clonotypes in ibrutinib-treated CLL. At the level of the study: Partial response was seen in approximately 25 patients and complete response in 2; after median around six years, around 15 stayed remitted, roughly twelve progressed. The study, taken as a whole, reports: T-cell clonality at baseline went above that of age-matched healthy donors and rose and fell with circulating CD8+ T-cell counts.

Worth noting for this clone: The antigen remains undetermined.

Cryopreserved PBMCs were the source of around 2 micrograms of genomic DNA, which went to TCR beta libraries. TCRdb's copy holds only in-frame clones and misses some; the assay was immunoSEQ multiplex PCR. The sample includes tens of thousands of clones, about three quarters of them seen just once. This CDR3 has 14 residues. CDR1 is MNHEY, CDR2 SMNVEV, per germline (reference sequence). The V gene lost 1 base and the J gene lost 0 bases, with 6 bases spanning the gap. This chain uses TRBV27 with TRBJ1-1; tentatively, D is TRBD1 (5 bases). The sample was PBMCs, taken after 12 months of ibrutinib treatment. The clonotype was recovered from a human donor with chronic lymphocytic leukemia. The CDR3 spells CASSLWGMNTEAFF. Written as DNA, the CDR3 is TGTGCCAGCAGTTTATGGGGGATGAACACTGAAGCTTTCTTT.